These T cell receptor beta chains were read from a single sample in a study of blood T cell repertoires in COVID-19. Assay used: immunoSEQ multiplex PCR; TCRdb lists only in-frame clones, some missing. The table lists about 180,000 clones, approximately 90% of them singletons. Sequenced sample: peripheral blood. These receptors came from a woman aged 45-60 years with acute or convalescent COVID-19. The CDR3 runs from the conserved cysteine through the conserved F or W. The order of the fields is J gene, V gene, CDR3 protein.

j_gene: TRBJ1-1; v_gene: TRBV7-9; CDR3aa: CASSFSSSTTEAFF
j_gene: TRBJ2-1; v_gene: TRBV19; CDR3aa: CASSTPGLAINEQFF
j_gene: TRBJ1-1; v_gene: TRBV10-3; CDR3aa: CAISESAGVTEAFF
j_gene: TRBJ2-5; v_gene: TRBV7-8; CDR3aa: CASKAMAGGLGETQYF
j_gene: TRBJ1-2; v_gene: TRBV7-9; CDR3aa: CASSLYGTGKGYTF
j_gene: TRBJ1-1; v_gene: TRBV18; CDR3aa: CASSTGRGDTEAFF
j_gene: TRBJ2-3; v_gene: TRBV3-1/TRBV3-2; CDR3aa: CASSQASKGWVTQYF
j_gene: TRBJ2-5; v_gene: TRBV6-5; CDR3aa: CASSMTGAGETQYF
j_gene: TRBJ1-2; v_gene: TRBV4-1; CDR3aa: CASSPTGGHYGYTF
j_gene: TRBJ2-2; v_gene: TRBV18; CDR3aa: CASSPPGGPNTGELFF
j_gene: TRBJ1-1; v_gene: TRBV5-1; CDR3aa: CASSFPREGAEAFF
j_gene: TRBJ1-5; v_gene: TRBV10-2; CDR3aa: CASSYSGSWDQPQHF
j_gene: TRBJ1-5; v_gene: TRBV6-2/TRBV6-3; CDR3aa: CASSSLDRGRVQPQHF
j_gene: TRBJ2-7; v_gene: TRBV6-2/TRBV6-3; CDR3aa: CASSTLAVLRQNF
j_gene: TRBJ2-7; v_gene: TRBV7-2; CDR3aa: CASSPAYEQYF
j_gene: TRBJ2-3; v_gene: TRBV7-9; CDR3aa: CASTMTSGTTDTQYF
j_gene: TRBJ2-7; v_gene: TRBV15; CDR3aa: CATSTTGYEQYF
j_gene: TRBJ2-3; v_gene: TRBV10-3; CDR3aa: CATGGPGTDTQYF
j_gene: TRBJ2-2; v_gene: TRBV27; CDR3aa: CASSFNSRAGELFF
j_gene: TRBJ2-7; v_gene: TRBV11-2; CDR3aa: CASSLVVQGTHEQYF
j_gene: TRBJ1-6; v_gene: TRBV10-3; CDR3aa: CAIATRTGDSPLHF
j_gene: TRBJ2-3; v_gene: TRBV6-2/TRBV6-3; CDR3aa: CASSQNSGGGTDTQYF
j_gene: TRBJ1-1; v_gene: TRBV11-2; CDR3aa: CASSLFGTEAFF
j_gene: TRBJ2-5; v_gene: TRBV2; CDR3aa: CACRLGNNQETQYF
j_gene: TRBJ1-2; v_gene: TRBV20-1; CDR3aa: CSALSGYGYTF
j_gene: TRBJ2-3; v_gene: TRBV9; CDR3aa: CASSVWDRGGTDTQYF
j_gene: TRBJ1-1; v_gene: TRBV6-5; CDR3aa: CASSSLQGWTEAFF
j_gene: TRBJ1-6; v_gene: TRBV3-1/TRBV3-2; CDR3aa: CASSLQGRDSPLHF
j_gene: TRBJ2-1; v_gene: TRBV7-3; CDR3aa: CASSSGLAGSNNEQFF
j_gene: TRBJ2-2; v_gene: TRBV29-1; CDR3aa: CSVAGTAFTGELFF
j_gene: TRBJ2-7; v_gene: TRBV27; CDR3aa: CASSFSGRSSEQYF
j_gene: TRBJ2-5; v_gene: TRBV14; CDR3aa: CASSKSGRETQYF
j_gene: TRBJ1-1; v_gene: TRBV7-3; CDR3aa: CASSLTGGTEAFF
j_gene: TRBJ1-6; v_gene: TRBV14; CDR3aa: CASSKRDRHSPLHF
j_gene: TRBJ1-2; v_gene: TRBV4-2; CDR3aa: CASSQDGINYGYTF
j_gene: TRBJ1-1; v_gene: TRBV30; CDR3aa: CAWTRQGAQAFF
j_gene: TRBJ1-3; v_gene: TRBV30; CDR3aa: CAGQGKQSGNTIYF
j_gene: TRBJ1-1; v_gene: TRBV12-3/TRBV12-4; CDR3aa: CASSPDTEAFF
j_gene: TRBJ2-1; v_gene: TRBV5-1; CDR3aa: CASSLAGGNEQFF
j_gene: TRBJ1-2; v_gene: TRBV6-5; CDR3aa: CASSYSPGRTYGYTF
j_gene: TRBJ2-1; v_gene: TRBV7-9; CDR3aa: CASSSPGLAGVNEQFF
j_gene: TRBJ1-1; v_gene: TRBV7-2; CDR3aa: CASSPHTGNTEAFF
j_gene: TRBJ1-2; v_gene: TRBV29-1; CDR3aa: CSVVSPANYGYTF
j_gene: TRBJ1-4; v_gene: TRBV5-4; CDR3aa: CASSFGQGDEKLFF
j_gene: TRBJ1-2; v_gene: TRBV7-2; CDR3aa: CASSWEGHSLPLYGYTF
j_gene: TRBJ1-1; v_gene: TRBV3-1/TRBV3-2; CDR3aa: CASSQADRRTEAFF
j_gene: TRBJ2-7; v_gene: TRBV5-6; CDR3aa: CASEDSWAYEQYF
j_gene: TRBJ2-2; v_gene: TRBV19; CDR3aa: CASSISGGYYVGELFF
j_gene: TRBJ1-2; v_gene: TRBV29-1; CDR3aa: CSVVGQGQGGGYTF
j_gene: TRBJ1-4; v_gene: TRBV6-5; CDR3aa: CASSSSDRGYEKLFF
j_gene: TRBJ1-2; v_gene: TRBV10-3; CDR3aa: CAISERGVKDYGYTF
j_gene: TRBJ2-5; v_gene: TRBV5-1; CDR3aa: CASSFSGRGREETQYF
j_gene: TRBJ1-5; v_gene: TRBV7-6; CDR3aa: CASSLRQGDDQPQHF
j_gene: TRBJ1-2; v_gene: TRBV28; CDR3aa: CASSLRQATLYGYTF